Below are 21 T cell receptor beta chains sequenced from a single sample in a study of shared clonotypes between healthy human individuals. Assay: immunoSEQ multiplex PCR; the TCRdb copy retains only in-frame clones and omits some. The sample gives roughly 1.4 million clones, around 98.5% of which show up once; about 0.4% is in the top ten. Sequences were obtained from naive CD4+ T cells sorted from blood. Described subset: CD45RA+ positively selected. The receptors stem from a man aged 25-40 years in good health.

V usage is TRBV5-1 and J usage is TRBJ1-1; weak D call: TRBD1 (6 bases). The CDR3 totals 17 residues. Trimming removed 1 base at V and 0 bases at J, with 16 bases between. The germline V gene encodes CDR1 SGHRS and CDR2 YFSETQ. The DNA of the CDR3 is TGCGCCAGCAGCTTGTTGGTTGGGGGCTCGGTGAACACTGAAGCTTTCTTT. Protein: CASSLLVGGSVNTEAFF.

The chain employs TRBV5-5 and TRBJ2-6; tentative D call: TRBD1 (5 bases). Per the germline V gene, CDR1 is SGHKS and CDR2 is YYEKEE (reference sequence). The CDR3 covers 14 residues. Trimming removed 5 bases at V and 1 base at J, with 7 bases between. This chain's CDR3 is CASSQGSGANVLTF. CDR3 in DNA: TGTGCCAGCAGTCAGGGTTCTGGGGCCAACGTCCTGACTTTC.

The CDR3 here is CASSVSLAEYNEQFF. CDR3 DNA sequence: TGTGCCAGCAGTGTCTCGCTAGCGGAATACAATGAGCAGTTCTTC. The chain couples TRBV2 to TRBJ2-1; 7 bases are shared with TRBD2. The CDR3 is 15 residues long. Germline V CDR1 and CDR2: SNHLY, FYNNEI. V lost 4 bases to trimming and J lost 4 bases; unmatched junction nucleotides: 7.

The chain is built from TRBV2 and TRBJ2-7; TRBD1 matches at 7 bases. In germline, CDR1 is SNHLY, CDR2 FYNNEI. This CDR3 is built from 12 residues. V lost 7 bases to trimming and J lost 12 bases; unmatched junction nucleotides: 12. This chain's CDR3 is CASTEMYGTAYF. CDR3 nucleotides: TGTGCCAGCACCGAAATGTACGGGACAGCGTACTTC.

This clone appeared once. The genes are TRBV7-9 and TRBJ2-3; 8 bases agree with TRBD2. The germline CDR1 and CDR2 sequences are SEHNR and FQNEAQ (reference sequence). V lost 5 bases and J lost 4; bases outside the gene matches: 5. This CDR3 comprises 14 residues. The CDR3 DNA sequence: TGTGCCAGCAGCCCGCCGACTAGCGCAGATACGCAGTATTTT. Residues: CASSPPTSADTQYF.

The rearrangement links TRBV5-1 to TRBJ1-3; 9 nucleotides match TRBD1. The ends lost 4 bases at V and 3 bases at J; junction bases unmatched: 11. Germline V gene sequence: CDR1 SGHRS, CDR2 YFSETQ. The CDR3 length is 17 residues. DNA of the CDR3: TGCGCCAGCAGCCCAGCGGGACAGGGCTTTTTTGGAAACACCATATATTTT. Its protein is CASSPAGQGFFGNTIYF.

This clone was counted once. This chain joins TRBV9 and TRBJ2-7, with TRBD2 as a possible D gene (6 bases). Trimming took 3 bases from V and 3 from J, leaving 19 bases between them. The CDR3 runs 16 residues. Germline V CDR1 and CDR2: SGDLS, YYNGEE. This CDR3 is CASSARAGTYRYEQYF. DNA of the CDR3: TGTGCCAGCAGCGCAAGGGCCGGGACTTACCGCTACGAGCAGTACTTC.

The chain combines TRBV11-2 with TRBJ1-1; TRBD1 agrees at 9 bases. Germline CDR1 and CDR2: SGHAT and FQNNGV. The CDR3 sequence is 16 residues long. The trim removed 4 bases at V and 4 bases at J, leaving 10 bases unmatched. In nucleotides, the CDR3 is TGTGCCAGCAGCTCGAATACAGGGGGCCTGGGCACTGAAGCTTTCTTT. Its translation: CASSSNTGGLGTEAFF.

The chain carries TRBV25-1 and TRBJ2-2; D is unclear. From germline, CDR1 is MGHDK and CDR2 SYGVNS. This CDR3 region has 13 residues. V lost 0 bases and J lost 6, with 5 bases in between. The CDR3 region is CASSEYDPGELFF. CDR3 coding DNA: TGTGCCAGCAGTGAATACGACCCCGGGGAGCTGTTTTTT.

The rearrangement joins TRBV18 to TRBJ2-3; D unresolved. Germline CDR1 and CDR2: KGHSH and LQKENI. This CDR3 region has 16 residues. Trimming shortened V by 1 base and J by 0 bases, and 11 bases separated the two germline ends. CDR3 coding DNA: TGTGCCAGCTCACCACTCGATAGTCTGAGCACAGATACGCAGTATTTT. Amino acids: CASSPLDSLSTDTQYF.

V gene TRBV29-1 combines with J gene TRBJ2-3, with D hard to call. Looked up from germline, CDR1 is SQVTM and CDR2 is ANQGSEA. CDR3 length: 13 residues. V gave up 3 bases and J gave up 3 bases, with 10 bases separating them. CDR3 sequence (DNA): TGCAGCGTTGAGATGCTAGTTACAGATACGCAGTATTTT. It yields the protein CSVEMLVTDTQYF.

The chain employs TRBV4-2 and TRBJ2-3, with D perhaps matching TRBD1 (5 bases). Germline loops: CDR1 LGHNA, CDR2 YNFKEQ. The V gene lost 0 bases and the J gene lost 0 bases, with 7 bases spanning the gap. This CDR3 has 15 residues. CDR3 protein: CASSQDQGSTDTQYF. The CDR3 DNA sequence: TGTGCCAGCAGCCAAGATCAGGGCAGCACAGATACGCAGTATTTT.

The chain carries TRBV19 and TRBJ2-7; 10 positions match TRBD2. The CDR3 is made up of 15 amino acids. V lost 5 bases, J lost 1 base, and 5 bases stayed unmatched. CDR1 LNHDA and CDR2 SQIVND come from the germline V gene (reference sequence). The CDR3 DNA follows: TGTGCCAGTAGTGGGACTAGCGAGGCGTCCTACGAGCAGTACTTC. Its translation: CASSGTSEASYEQYF.

The genes are TRBV25-1 and TRBJ2-5, with TRBD2 matching over 9 bases. Germline CDR1 and CDR2: MGHDK and SYGVNS. J was trimmed by 6 bases and V by 0 bases; bases with no gene match: 2. The CDR3 length is 14 residues. CDR3 region: CASSEYSGRKTQYF. CDR3 in DNA: TGTGCCAGCAGTGAATACAGCGGGAGGAAGACCCAGTACTTC.

V usage is TRBV18 and J usage is TRBJ1-1; unclear D gene. Per the germline V gene, CDR1 is KGHSH and CDR2 is LQKENI. This CDR3 region has 14 residues. V was clipped by 3 bases and J by 4 bases, with 12 bases between them. The CDR3 protein is CASSPLDDITEAFF. CDR3 DNA: TGTGCCAGCTCACCCCTCGACGACATCACTGAAGCTTTCTTT. Supplemented by reference TRBV18 and TRBJ1-1, the full variable domain reads NAGVMQNPRHLVRRRGQEARLRCSPMKGHSHVYWYRQLPEEGLKFMVYLQKENIIDESGMPKERFSAEFPKEGPSILRIQQVVRGDSAAYFCASSPLDDITEAFFGQGTRLTVV.

The chain couples TRBV7-9 to TRBJ1-2; D remains unclear. Trimming took off 2 bases at V and 4 bases at J, with 5 bases between the two ends. The V gene's germline CDR1 is SEHNR and CDR2 FQNEAQ (reference sequence). The CDR3 loop spans 12 amino acids. DNA for the CDR3: TGTGCCAGCAGCTTATCAGGCTATGGCTACACCTTC. Residues: CASSLSGYGYTF.

The V call is TRBV7-9, the J call TRBJ2-7; TRBD2 agrees at 11 bases. The CDR3 sequence is 17 residues long. The germline V gene has CDR1 SEHNR and CDR2 FQNEAQ (reference sequence). J was trimmed by 5 bases and V by 0 bases; bases with no gene match: 9. The CDR3 loop reads CASSLAHLAGGPHEQYF. As DNA, the CDR3 is TGTGCCAGCAGCTTAGCGCATTTAGCGGGAGGGCCCCACGAGCAGTACTTC.

This clone has just one count. The rearrangement uses TRBV10-2 and TRBJ2-5; TRBD1 matches at 10 bases. CDR3 length equals 15 residues. Germline trimming cut 6 bases from V and 5 bases from J; bases unmatched to any gene: 9. The germline V gene encodes CDR1 WSHSY and CDR2 SAAADI. This CDR3 is CASREDRGYQETQYF. The CDR3 DNA reads TGCGCCAGCAGGGAGGACAGGGGGTATCAGGAGACCCAGTACTTC.

The chain employs TRBV5-1 and TRBJ2-2, with D perhaps matching TRBD1 (5 bases). The CDR3 runs 15 residues. The germline CDR1 and CDR2 sequences are SGHRS and YFSETQ. V was trimmed by 7 bases and J by 1 base, leaving 14 bases between them. The CDR3 here is CASGFRDQNTGELFF. CDR3 sequence (DNA): TGCGCCAGCGGTTTCAGGGATCAGAACACCGGGGAGCTGTTTTTT.

This chain joins TRBV27 and TRBJ2-2; tentatively, D is TRBD1 (5 bases). The germline V gene has CDR1 MNHEY and CDR2 SMNVEV (reference sequence). The CDR3 has 13 amino acids. V lost 7 bases, J lost 4 bases, and 10 bases lay in between. In nucleotides, the CDR3 is TGTGCCAGCACCATGGGGCGCACCGGGGAGCTGTTTTTT. Protein: CASTMGRTGELFF.

V usage is TRBV5-1 and J usage is TRBJ1-1; D gene uncertain. Looked up from germline, CDR1 is SGHRS and CDR2 is YFSETQ. The length of the CDR3 is 14 residues. The V end was cut by 4 bases, the J end by 8 bases, with 18 bases between. CDR3 bases: TGCGCCAGCAGCCCCCTTATGGGCGCGGCCGAAGCTTTCTTT. Translation: CASSPLMGAAEAFF. The whole variable domain, remainder taken from reference TRBV5-1 and TRBJ1-1, is KAGVTQTPRYLIKTRGQQVTLSCSPISGHRSVSWYQQTPGQGLQFLFEYFSETQRNKGNFPGRFSGRQFSNSRSEMNVSTLELGDSALYLCASSPLMGAAEAFFGQGTRLTVV.